This passage covers 25 T cell receptor beta chains from one sample sequenced in a study of cytomegalovirus exposure and HLA in healthy donors (dated by TCRdb to about 2017). Libraries came from the immunoSEQ multiplex PCR assay. For the multiplex PCR, a mixture combining 60 forward primers for TCR Vbeta segments and 13 reverse primers for TCR Jbeta segments was used. What TCRdb holds here is the immuneACCESS table cut down to in-frame rearrangements. Part of the clones is not present; checked against another copy, under half of the missing clones reflect an unresolved V gene, and the others are unexplained. The sample table holds fewer than 250,000 clones, of which roughly four fifths were seen once. The top ten hold approximately 2.8% of the sample. Input material: PBMCs. Receptors originate from a woman under 40 in good health and CMV-seropositive.

The V call is TRBV11-3, the J call TRBJ2-1; 8 bases fit TRBD1. CDR3 length: 14 residues. Germline CDR1 is SGHNT and CDR2 is YENEEA. V shed 5 bases, J shed 8 bases, and the junction held 8 bases outside the gene matches. Written as DNA, the CDR3 is TGTGCCAGCAGCCGCCGGGACAGGAGGGATGAGCAGTTCTTC. As protein: CASSRRDRRDEQFF.

The V and J genes are TRBV5-4 and TRBJ2-3, with D unresolved. The CDR3 is made up of 15 amino acids. The germline gives CDR1 SGHNT, CDR2 YYREEE (reference sequence). Trimming left V 7 bases short and J 0 bases short, with 15 bases between. The CDR3 here is CASYGRGGSTDTQYF. The CDR3, as DNA: TGTGCCAGCTACGGTCGCGGCGGTAGCACAGATACGCAGTATTTT.

This chain uses TRBV11-2 with TRBJ1-2; TRBD1 agrees at 9 bases. CDR1 is SGHAT, CDR2 FQNNGV, per germline. The CDR3 length is 14 residues. V gave up 3 bases and J gave up 7 bases; unmatched junction bases: 6. The CDR3 region has the DNA TGTGCCAGCAGCTTCAAGGACAGGGGACGTGGCTACACCTTC. As protein: CASSFKDRGRGYTF.

This chain links TRBV5-1 with TRBJ1-1; the match to TRBD1 covers 7 bases. V was pared by 3 bases and J by 4 bases, with 6 bases of the junction left unmatched. Germline lookup yields CDR1 SGHRS and CDR2 YFSETQ. The CDR3 has 14 amino acids. CDR3 nucleotides: TGCGCCAGCAGCTCCAGGGGGATGAGCACTGAAGCTTTCTTT. It yields the protein CASSSRGMSTEAFF.

The chain couples TRBV7-9 to TRBJ1-1, with a tentative D call TRBD1 (6 bases). This CDR3 contains 15 residues. The V end lost 5 bases, the J end lost 0 bases, and 13 bases lay between the germline ends. Germline V lookup: CDR1 SEHNR, CDR2 FQNEAQ (reference sequence). CDR3 nucleotide sequence: TGTGCCAGCAGCCGGGTACAGGGTATGAACACTGAAGCTTTCTTT. Translating it yields CASSRVQGMNTEAFF. The variable domain in full, with the rest retrieved from reference TRBV7-9 and TRBJ1-1, is DTGVSQNPRHKITKRGQNVTFRCDPISEHNRLYWYRQTLGQGPEFLTYFQNEAQLEKSRLLSDRFSAERPKGSFSTLEIQRTEQGDSAMYLCASSRVQGMNTEAFFGQGTRLTVV.

This chain links TRBV28 with TRBJ2-6, with unresolved D. CDR1 MDHEN and CDR2 SYDVKM come from the germline V gene. The V gene lost 5 bases and the J gene lost 2 bases, with 10 bases spanning the gap. The CDR3 has 15 amino acids. The DNA of the CDR3 is TGTGCCAGCAGTCCGACACTGGCTGGGGCCAACGTCCTGACTTTC. Its translation: CASSPTLAGANVLTF. The full variable domain, its missing parts supplied by reference TRBV28 and TRBJ2-6, is DVKVTQSSRYLVKRTGEKVFLECVQDMDHENMFWYRQDPGLGLRLIYFSYDVKMKEKGDIPEGYSVSREKKERFSLILESASTNQTSMYLCASSPTLAGANVLTFGAGSRLTVL.

V gene TRBV7-6 combines with J gene TRBJ2-7; 8 positions match TRBD1. Germline V CDR1 and CDR2: SGHVS, FNYEAQ. The junction had 3 bases not matched to a gene; V was cut back by 2 bases and J by 0 bases. CDR3 length: 15 amino acids. CDR3 protein: CASSLRQGSSYEQYF. The CDR3 coding sequence is TGTGCCAGCAGCTTAAGACAGGGGTCCTCCTACGAGCAGTACTTC.

This rearrangement joins TRBV27 to TRBJ2-7, with D maybe TRBD1 (5 bases). Germline V lookup: CDR1 MNHEY, CDR2 SMNVEV (reference sequence). The CDR3 covers 13 residues. V shed 2 bases and J shed 3 bases, with 8 bases lying between them. The CDR3 region is CASSLRQGYEQYF. The DNA for the CDR3 is TGTGCCAGCAGTTTACGGCAGGGCTACGAGCAGTACTTC.

This clone was seen a handful of times. The genes are TRBV18 and TRBJ2-7; 9 bases agree with TRBD1. The germline gives CDR1 KGHSH, CDR2 LQKENI. This CDR3 spans 14 amino acids. The V and J ends lost 6 bases and 7 bases, in that order; junction bases with no gene match: 10. CDR3 amino acids: CASSKAPTGGEQYF. Here the CDR3 DNA reads TGTGCCAGCTCGAAGGCCCCGACAGGGGGAGAGCAGTACTTC.

The chain joins TRBV5-6 to TRBJ1-4; 8 bases are a match to TRBD1. Germline V gene sequence: CDR1 SGHDT, CDR2 YYEEEE. The trim removed 3 bases at V and 8 bases at J, leaving 6 bases unmatched. The CDR3 consists of 14 residues. The CDR3 here is CASSWDRLDEKLFF. DNA for the CDR3: TGTGCCAGCAGCTGGGACAGGCTAGACGAAAAACTGTTTTTT.

The V and J genes are TRBV2 and TRBJ2-1, with D perhaps TRBD2 (6 bases). Germline values: CDR1 SNHLY, CDR2 FYNNEI. Trimming removed 6 bases from V and 2 bases from J, with 17 bases in between. The CDR3 spans 16 residues. The DNA for the CDR3 is TGTGCCAGCAGGGCACTAGCTCAGCCGGCCTACAATGAGCAGTTCTTC. Its protein is CASRALAQPAYNEQFF.

This rearrangement joins TRBV15 to TRBJ1-4; tentative D call: TRBD1 (5 bases). This CDR3 is built from 14 residues. Germline-derived CDR1 and CDR2 are LNHNV and YYDKDF (reference sequence). Trimming pared 0 bases from V and 7 bases from J, leaving 9 bases between. The CDR3 region is CATSRDLGGEKLFF. The DNA of the CDR3 is TGTGCCACCAGCAGAGATTTGGGGGGTGAAAAACTGTTTTTT.

J is TRBJ1-1 and V is TRBV7-7; D is ambiguous. The germline gives CDR1 SSHAT, CDR2 FNYEAQ (reference sequence). This CDR3 contains 12 residues. Deletions cut 1 base from V and 8 bases from J, with 8 bases between. CDR3 region: CASSLETDEAFF. The CDR3 nucleotides are TGTGCCAGCAGCTTAGAAACAGACGAAGCTTTCTTT.

V usage is TRBV15 and J usage is TRBJ1-3; a possible D gene is TRBD1 (5 bases). In germline, CDR1 is LNHNV, CDR2 YYDKDF (reference sequence). The V gene lost 0 bases and the J gene lost 1 base, with 19 bases spanning the gap. This CDR3 spans 19 amino acids. CDR3 sequence (DNA): TGTGCCACCAGCAGAGATTGGGGCACTCCGTTATCATCTGGAAACACCATATATTTT. Its protein is CATSRDWGTPLSSGNTIYF.

This chain joins TRBV27 and TRBJ2-7, with 8 bases matching TRBD1. CDR3 length equals 14 residues. V shed 3 bases and J 2 bases; nucleotides not matched to a gene: 3. Germline CDR1 and CDR2: MNHEY and SMNVEV (reference sequence). DNA of the CDR3: TGTGCCAGCAGTTTGACAGGGGCAGCCTACGAGCAGTACTTC. It codes for CASSLTGAAYEQYF.

This clone was found a few times. The genes are TRBV6-1 and TRBJ2-2, with D possibly TRBD2 on 5 matching bases. In germline, CDR1 is MNHNS, CDR2 SASEGT. This CDR3 spans 13 amino acids. V gave up 4 bases and J gave up 8 bases, with 11 bases separating them. The CDR3 DNA follows: TGTGCCAGCAGTGTCGGGGAGACAGGGGAGCTGTTTTTT. This encodes CASSVGETGELFF.

This clone was counted only a few times. The chain couples TRBV5-6 to TRBJ1-3; possible D gene TRBD1, 5 bases. CDR3 length: 17 residues. Germline CDR1 SGHDT, CDR2 YYEEEE. Trimming stripped 0 bases from V and 9 bases from J, with 22 bases between. This CDR3 reads CASSLAVGGYGRFTIYF. CDR3 DNA sequence: TGTGCCAGCAGCTTGGCGGTTGGGGGGTACGGACGTTTCACCATATATTTT. The whole variable domain, remainder taken from reference TRBV5-6 and TRBJ1-3, is DAGVTQSPTHLIKTRGQQVTLRCSPKSGHDTVSWYQQALGQGPQFIFQYYEEEERQRGNFPDRFSGHQFPNYSSELNVNALLLGDSALYLCASSLAVGGYGRFTIYFGEGSWLTVV.

This clone appeared a few times. The chain uses TRBV18 and TRBJ2-1; TRBD2 matches at 9 bases. The V gene's germline CDR1 is KGHSH and CDR2 LQKENI. The CDR3 consists of 14 residues. V shed 2 bases and J 9 bases; nucleotides not matched to a gene: 5. CDR3 residues: CASSPGLASGEQFF. Written as DNA, the CDR3 is TGTGCCAGCTCACCAGGACTAGCGAGCGGTGAGCAGTTCTTC.

As for this clone: One end of the junction fails to match germline, which may point to a read error. This sequence joins TRBV6-4 and TRBJ2-1, with 14 positions matching TRBD2. The CDR3 extends over 15 amino acids. From germline, CDR1 is MRHNA and CDR2 SNTAGT. The CDR3 DNA reads as TGTGCCGGCAGTGTTGGGACTAGCGGGAGAGATGAGCAGTTCTTC. Its protein is CAGSVGTSGRDEQFF.

This chain joins TRBV2 and TRBJ1-6, with 10 bases lining up with TRBD1. With V trimmed by 4 bases and J by 10 bases, 4 bases remained unmatched. This CDR3 is 14 amino acids long. Germline V gene data show CDR1 as SNHLY and CDR2 as FYNNEI. The DNA of the CDR3 is TGTGCCAGCAGTGCGACAGGGGGCGGATCACCCCTCCACTTT. Encoded protein: CASSATGGGSPLHF.

For this clone: A read error may account for a junction end that differs from germline. The chain combines TRBV6-5 with TRBJ2-7, with 11 nucleotides matching TRBD1. This CDR3 has 16 amino acids. CDR1 and CDR2 from the germline V gene are MNHEY and SVGAGI. In DNA, the CDR3 is TGTGCCAGCAGTTCCCCGGGACAGGGGGGTTCCTTCGAGCAGTACTTC. It encodes CASSSPGQGGSFEQYF.

The DNA of the CDR3 is TGTGCCAGTAGGGGGCGCGGTGGGGCCAACGTCCTGACTTTC. Residues: CASRGRGGANVLTF. The chain uses TRBV19 and TRBJ2-6; weak D call: TRBD1 (5 bases). CDR3 length equals 14 residues. The V end was cut by 6 bases, the J end by 3 bases, with 9 bases between. CDR1 LNHDA and CDR2 SQIVND come from the germline V gene (reference sequence).

The V call is TRBV5-1, the J call TRBJ1-2; D call uncertain. Germline values: CDR1 SGHRS, CDR2 YFSETQ. This CDR3 has 14 amino acids. Trimming stripped 0 bases from V and 8 bases from J, with 14 bases between. The CDR3 region is CASSLVDGEVGYTF. The CDR3 coding sequence is TGCGCCAGCAGCTTGGTGGACGGGGAGGTGGGCTACACCTTC. Full variable domain (outside the CDR3, taken from reference TRBV5-1 and TRBJ1-2): KAGVTQTPRYLIKTRGQQVTLSCSPISGHRSVSWYQQTPGQGLQFLFEYFSETQRNKGNFPGRFSGRQFSNSRSEMNVSTLELGDSALYLCASSLVDGEVGYTFGSGTRLTVV.

J is TRBJ2-7 and V is TRBV6-1, with 11 nucleotides matching TRBD1. The J segment lost 9 bases and the V segment lost 7 bases, leaving 8 bases of the junction unmatched. The CDR3 is 13 residues long. Germline CDR1 MNHNS, CDR2 SASEGT. The CDR3 DNA sequence: TGTGCCAGCAATCCGGGACAGGGGGACGGGCAGTACTTC. It yields the protein CASNPGQGDGQYF.

This clone was seen just once. This chain's CDR3 is CASTLQAGVGNEQFF. CDR3 coding DNA: TGTGCCAGCACCCTACAAGCGGGAGTAGGGAATGAGCAGTTCTTC. The chain has TRBV27 and TRBJ2-1; 8 bases are shared with TRBD2. Germline-derived CDR1 and CDR2 are MNHEY and SMNVEV (reference sequence). This CDR3 is 15 amino acids long. The V segment lost 7 bases and the J segment 7 bases; nucleotides outside the gene matches: 12.